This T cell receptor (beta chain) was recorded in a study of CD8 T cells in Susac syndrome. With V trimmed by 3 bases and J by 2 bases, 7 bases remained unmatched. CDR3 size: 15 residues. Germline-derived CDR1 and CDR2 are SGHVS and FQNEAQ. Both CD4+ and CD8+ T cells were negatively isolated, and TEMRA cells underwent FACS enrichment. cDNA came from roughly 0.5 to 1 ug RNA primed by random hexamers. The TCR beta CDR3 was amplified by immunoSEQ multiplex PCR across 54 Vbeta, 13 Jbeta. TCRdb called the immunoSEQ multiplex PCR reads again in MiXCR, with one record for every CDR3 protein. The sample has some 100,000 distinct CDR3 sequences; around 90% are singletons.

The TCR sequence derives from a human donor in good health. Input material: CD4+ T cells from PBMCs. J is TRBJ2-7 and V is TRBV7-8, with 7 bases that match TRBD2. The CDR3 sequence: CASSLSGVEAYEQYF. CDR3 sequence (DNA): TGTGCCAGCAGCTTGAGCGGGGTCGAGGCCTACGAGCAGTACTTC. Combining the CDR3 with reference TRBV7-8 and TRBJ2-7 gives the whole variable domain GAGVSQSPRYKVAKRGQDVALRCDPISGHVSLFWYQQALGQGPEFLTYFQNEAQLDKSGLPSDRFFAERPEGSVSTLKIQRTQQEDSAVYLCASSLSGVEAYEQYFGPGTRLTVT.